This T cell receptor beta chain emerged from a study of T-cell memory formation after mild COVID-19. The study, taken as a whole, reports: Contracting CD4+ clones lay largely in CM and EM, with CD8+ ones residing in EMRA.

TCRdb fed the 5' RACE reads into MiXCR, producing one record per CDR3 protein. The repertoire includes roughly 510,000 distinct CDR3 sequences, 17% of them detected once, and about 7.4% sits in the top ten. A few counts support this clonotype. The antigen remains undetermined. Germline CDR1 MNHNS, CDR2 SASEGT. The CDR3 has 14 amino acids. V was pared by 8 bases and J by 1 base, with 15 bases between. The sample consisted of PBMCs or a T cell subset sorted from them (not recorded which). The clonotype originates from an adult woman who had mild COVID-19 (a few samples of this study predate the infection). Cell type and time point are not known. This chain uses TRBV6-1 with TRBJ2-7, with D tentatively TRBD1 (6 bases). The CDR3 nucleotides read TGTGCCAGCCACGGGACATCAGAATCCTACGAGCAGTACTTC. Translating gives CASHGTSESYEQYF.